This T cell receptor (beta chain) was captured in a study of shared clonotypes between healthy human individuals. As for the study in general: Each donor's CD8 memory used one plate, CD8 naive two, each CD4 subset three.

The V gene end was trimmed by 3 bases and the J gene end by 7 bases; junction bases not matched to a gene: 3. The CDR3 is 13 residues long. In germline, CDR1 is SGHNT, CDR2 YYREEE (reference sequence). TCRdb keeps only in-frame clones here, not all; method: immunoSEQ multiplex PCR. The repertoire consists of over a million clones, with roughly 97% occurring once and the leading ten covering roughly 1.2%. Findings and caveats of the study: Donor clonotype sharing was expected to depend on sequencing depth.

This clone was detected only once. Its antigen is currently unknown. The clonotype comes from a man under 40 in good health. This chain connects TRBV5-4 to TRBJ1-4, with 7 nucleotides matching TRBD1. Sample: naive CD4+ T cells sorted from blood. Subset: CD45RA+ positively selected. In DNA form, the CDR3 reads TGTGCCAGCAGCTCGAGGGACAGTGAAAAACTGTTTTTT. Its protein product is CASSSRDSEKLFF.